Listed below are T cell receptor beta chains from one sample, sequenced in a study of vaccination and CD4 T cells after COVID-19. For these receptors, no antigen is known. TCRdb called the PCR reads again in MiXCR, with one record for every CDR3 protein. Of roughly 19,000 distinct CDR3 sequences in the sample, less than 60% are singletons; the top ten hold 2% to 3%. Here the sequenced sample was CD4+ T cells from blood, cultured in vitro, taken after SARS-CoV-2 vaccination. These receptors were taken from a human donor who had recovered from COVID-19. Both conserved end residues are part of each CDR3. The D gene is left open where the match is weak. Not every row has a clone size; where given, it reads once, few, many or a size class.

clone_size,d_call,v_call,j_call,cdr3_nt,cdr3_aa
-,TRBD2,TRBV20-1,TRBJ2-3,TGCAGTGCTAGCCAACCTAGCGGGGGGACAGATACGCAGTATTTT,CSASQPSGGTDTQYF
-,-,TRBV6-2/TRBV6-3,TRBJ1-6,TGTGCCAGCAGCCGCGACAGGAACGAAGGGAAGTCACCCCTCCACTTT,CASSRDRNEGKSPLHF
-,TRBD1,TRBV6-1,TRBJ1-5,TGTGCCAGCAGGGGACAGGGTCCAAGCAATCAGCCCCAGCATTTT,CASRGQGPSNQPQHF
-,-,TRBV6-2/TRBV6-3,TRBJ1-1,TGTGCCAGCAGAGCCGATCAGCACACTGAAGCTTTCTTT,CASRADQHTEAFF
few,-,TRBV7-2,TRBJ1-1,TGTGCCAGCAGCCCGAGGAGGACGAACACTGAAGCTTTCTTT,CASSPRRTNTEAFF
-,TRBD1,TRBV30,TRBJ2-7,TGTGCCTGGGGAAAGGGACAGAGCTACGAGCAGTACTTC,CAWGKGQSYEQYF
-,-,TRBV6-1,TRBJ1-1,TGTGCCAGCAGTAACAGGGCCCTTACTATGAACACTGAAGCTTTCTTT,CASSNRALTMNTEAFF
-,TRBD1,TRBV27,TRBJ1-5,TGTGCCAGCAGTAACCACCAGGGGGCCAATCAGCCCCAGCATTTT,CASSNHQGANQPQHF
-,-,TRBV28,TRBJ1-2,TGTGCCAGCATCCACGATACCTGGGGCCACTCGGGCTACACCTTC,CASIHDTWGHSGYTF
few,TRBD1,TRBV20-1,TRBJ2-7,TGCAGTGCTAGCGGACAGGGCTACGAGCAGTACTTC,CSASGQGYEQYF
-,TRBD1,TRBV28,TRBJ1-5,TGTGCCAGCAGTTACGATTGGACAGGCGGGGAACCCCAGCATTTT,CASSYDWTGGEPQHF
few,TRBD2,TRBV7-2,TRBJ2-7,TGTGCCAGCAGCGTCGGGACTAGCGGGGGGGCATTCCCCTCCTACGAGCAGTACTTC,CASSVGTSGGAFPSYEQYF
-,-,TRBV7-6,TRBJ1-1,TGTGCCAGCAGCCCGAACGGGCGGGAAGCTTTCTTT,CASSPNGREAFF
-,TRBD1,TRBV4-2,TRBJ1-5,TGTGCCAGCAGCCAAGGGACAGGGAACAATCAGCCCCAGCATTTT,CASSQGTGNNQPQHF
-,-,TRBV4-2,TRBJ1-2,TGTGCCAGCAGCCAAGATAGGGAAGGAGGCTACACCTTC,CASSQDREGGYTF
-,-,TRBV7-3,TRBJ2-7,TGTGCCAGCAGCTTATCAGGCAGCTACGAGCAGTACTTC,CASSLSGSYEQYF
-,-,TRBV20-1,TRBJ1-2,TGCAGTGCGTCAGGGTCAAGGCGTGGCTACACCTTC,CSASGSRRGYTF
-,-,TRBV20-1,TRBJ1-5,TGCAGTGCTAGGGAGAACAGAGGCAATCAGCCCCAGCATTTT,CSARENRGNQPQHF
few,-,TRBV6-1,TRBJ2-7,TGTGCCAGCCTCTACTCCGGAGAGCAGTACTTC,CASLYSGEQYF
-,TRBD2,TRBV7-2,TRBJ2-7,TGTGCCAGCAGCTCTAGCGGGGGGGCATCCCACGAGCAGTACTTC,CASSSSGGASHEQYF
-,-,TRBV24-1,TRBJ2-3,TGTGCCACCAGTGATAGGTGGGACTCCAGCACAGATACGCAGTATTTT,CATSDRWDSSTDTQYF
few,-,TRBV20-1,TRBJ1-6,TGCAGTGCTAGAGATCGGGGCCAGGGGTTGTCTTCACCCCTCCACTTT,CSARDRGQGLSSPLHF
few,-,TRBV19,TRBJ1-6,TGTGCCAGTAGGAGCCAGATGGGTTCACCCCTCCACTTT,CASRSQMGSPLHF
few,-,TRBV11-2,TRBJ2-3,TGTGCCAGCAGCCAGCAGGGGGGTCAAGGGGATACGCAGTATTTT,CASSQQGGQGDTQYF
-,-,TRBV27,TRBJ2-2,TGTGCCAGCAGATTCGCAGGGGGGACCGGGGAGCTGTTTTTT,CASRFAGGTGELFF
few,TRBD1,TRBV6-1,TRBJ1-6,TGTGCCAGCAGTGTGGCCGGGACAGGGAGCTCCTATAATTCACCCCTCCACTTT,CASSVAGTGSSYNSPLHF
once,-,TRBV15,TRBJ1-5,TGTGCCGCCAGTAAACCTGACACTCGCAATCAGCCCCAGCATTTT,CAASKPDTRNQPQHF
-,TRBD1,TRBV7-8,TRBJ1-2,TGTGCCAGCAGCCCTGGACAGGGGAAAATCTATGGCTACACCTTC,CASSPGQGKIYGYTF
once,-,TRBV6-1,TRBJ1-2,TGTGCCAGCAGCAGGGTTGGGGTAGCTAACTATGGCTACACCTTC,CASSRVGVANYGYTF
-,TRBD1,TRBV4-2,TRBJ1-2,TGTGCCAGCAGCCCGACAGGGGTAGGGAACTATGGCTACACCTTC,CASSPTGVGNYGYTF